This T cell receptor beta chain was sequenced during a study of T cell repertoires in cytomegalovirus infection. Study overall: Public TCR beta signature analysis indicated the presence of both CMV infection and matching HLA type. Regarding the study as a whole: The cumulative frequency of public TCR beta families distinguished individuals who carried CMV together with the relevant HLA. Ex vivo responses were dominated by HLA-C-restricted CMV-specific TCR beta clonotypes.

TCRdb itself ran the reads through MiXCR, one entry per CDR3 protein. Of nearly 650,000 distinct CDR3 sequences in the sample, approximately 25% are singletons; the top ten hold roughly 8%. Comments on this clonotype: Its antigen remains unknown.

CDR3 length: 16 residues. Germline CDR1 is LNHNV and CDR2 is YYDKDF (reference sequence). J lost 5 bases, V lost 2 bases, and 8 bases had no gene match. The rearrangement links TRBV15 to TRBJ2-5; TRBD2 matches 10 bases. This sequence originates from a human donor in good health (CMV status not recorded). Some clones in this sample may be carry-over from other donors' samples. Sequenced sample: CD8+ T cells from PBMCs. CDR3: CATSRKAGGPTETQYF. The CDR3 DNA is TGTGCCACCAGCAGAAAAGCGGGGGGGCCTACGGAGACCCAGTACTTC. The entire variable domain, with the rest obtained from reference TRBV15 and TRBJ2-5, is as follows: DAMVIQNPRYQVTQFGKPVTLSCSQTLNHNVMYWYQQKSSQAPKLLFHYYDKDFNNEADTPDNFQSRRPNTSFCFLDIRSPGLGDTAMYLCATSRKAGGPTETQYFGPGTRLLVL.